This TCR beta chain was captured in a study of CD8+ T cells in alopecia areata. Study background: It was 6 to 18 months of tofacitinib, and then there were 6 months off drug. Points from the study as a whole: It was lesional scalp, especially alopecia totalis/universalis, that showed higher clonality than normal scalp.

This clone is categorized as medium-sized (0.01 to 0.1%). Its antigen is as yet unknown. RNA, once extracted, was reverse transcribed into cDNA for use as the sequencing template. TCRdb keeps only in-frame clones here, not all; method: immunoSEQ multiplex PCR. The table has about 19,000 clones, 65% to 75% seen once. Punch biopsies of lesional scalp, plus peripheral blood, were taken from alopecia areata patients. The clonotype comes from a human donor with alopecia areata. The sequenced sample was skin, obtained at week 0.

CDR3 nucleotides: TGTGCCAGCATGTCAGGGGCGCGTTATGAAAAACTGTTTTTT. The encoded protein is CASMSGARYEKLFF. The J gene is TRBJ1-4, the V gene TRBV2; tentatively, D is TRBD1 (6 bases). V lost 7 bases and J 6 bases, leaving 15 bases between the germline ends. Per the germline V gene, CDR1 is SNHLY and CDR2 is FYNNEI. The CDR3 totals 14 residues.